The 29 T cell receptor beta chains given below trace back to one sample, sequenced in a study of shared clonotypes between healthy human individuals. Only CD45RO-negative cells positively selected for CCR7 counted as naive CD8 cells, so terminally differentiated effector memory CD45RA+ cells were excluded. Produced via immunoSEQ multiplex PCR; TCRdb's table is partial and in-frame only. In the table there are hundreds of thousands of clones, roughly 95% of which are singletons. The material sequenced was naive CD8+ T cells sorted from blood. The receptors here all came from a woman in her 30s in good health.

This chain links TRBV25-1 with TRBJ2-5; weak D call: TRBD2 (5 bases). Germline lookup yields CDR1 MGHDK and CDR2 SYGVNS. CDR3 size: 12 residues. Trimming pared 1 base from V and 11 bases from J, leaving 11 bases between. Here the CDR3 reads CASSELLGEQYF. The CDR3 DNA sequence: TGTGCCAGCAGTGAATTACTCGGGGAGCAGTACTTC.

This chain connects TRBV5-1 to TRBJ2-7, with 12 bases fitting TRBD2. The germline V gene has CDR1 SGHRS and CDR2 YFSETQ. V dropped 3 bases and J dropped 7; count of bases not matched to a gene: 2. This CDR3 has 13 amino acids. CDR3 amino acids: CASSSGTSGEQYF. The CDR3 nucleotides are TGCGCCAGCAGCTCTGGGACTAGCGGGGAGCAGTACTTC.

This rearrangement joins TRBV2 to TRBJ2-7; TRBD1 is a possible D gene (6 bases). V lost 6 bases and J 5 bases, leaving 11 bases between the germline ends. Germline V CDR1 and CDR2: SNHLY, FYNNEI. The CDR3 runs 12 residues. CDR3 sequence reads: CASRTDRNEQYF. As DNA, the CDR3 is TGTGCCAGCAGGACCGACAGGAACGAGCAGTACTTC. The entire variable domain, with the rest obtained from reference TRBV2 and TRBJ2-7, is as follows: EPEVTQTPSHQVTQMGQEVILRCVPISNHLYFYWYRQILGQKVEFLVSFYNNEISEKSEIFDDQFSVERPDGSNFTLKIRSTKLEDSAMYFCASRTDRNEQYFGPGTRLTVT.

The CDR3 DNA reads TGTGCCAGCAGTGAGCGGGACTCGAGCTCCTACGAGCAGTACTTC. Amino acid sequence: CASSERDSSSYEQYF. This sequence joins TRBV2 and TRBJ2-7; tentative D call: TRBD2 (6 bases). The CDR3 is 15 residues long. Between the trimmed V and J ends, which lost 3 bases and 0 bases, there was a span of 12 bases. CDR1 is SNHLY, CDR2 FYNNEI, per germline.

The rearrangement joins TRBV10-2 to TRBJ2-7; 9 positions agree with TRBD1. Per germline, CDR1 WSHSY and CDR2 SAAADI. The J segment lost 6 bases and the V segment lost 6 bases, leaving 0 bases of the junction unmatched. This CDR3 spans 11 amino acids. The CDR3 spells CASRGQGEQYF. The CDR3 region has the DNA TGCGCCAGCAGGGGACAGGGCGAGCAGTACTTC.

The J gene is TRBJ2-7, the V gene TRBV27, with 11 positions matching TRBD2. The J segment lost 3 bases and the V segment lost 6 bases, leaving 4 bases of the junction unmatched. The CDR3 is 14 amino acids. Germline CDR1 is MNHEY and CDR2 is SMNVEV (reference sequence). This CDR3 is CASRPGLADYEQYF. In DNA form, the CDR3 reads TGTGCCAGCAGACCGGGACTAGCGGACTACGAGCAGTACTTC.

This clone has a single count. The chain combines TRBV5-4 with TRBJ1-4, with 9 bases fitting TRBD1. The V and J ends lost 10 bases and 7 bases, in that order; junction bases with no gene match: 8. The CDR3 has 13 residues. The V gene's germline CDR1 is SGHNT and CDR2 YYREEE (reference sequence). As DNA, the CDR3 is TGTGCCCTCCGGGACAGGGAAGGTGAAAAACTGTTTTTT. The encoded protein is CALRDREGEKLFF.

The rearrangement uses TRBV5-4 and TRBJ2-7; D may be TRBD1 (5 bases). From germline, CDR1 is SGHNT and CDR2 YYREEE (reference sequence). V lost 4 bases to trimming and J lost 3 bases, with 17 bases between them. This CDR3 contains 15 residues. CDR3 protein: CASSLGLSEGYEQYF. CDR3 in DNA: TGTGCCAGCAGCCTGGGGCTATCGGAAGGCTACGAGCAGTACTTC.

This sequence joins TRBV27 and TRBJ2-7; 8 nucleotides align to TRBD1. The CDR3 spans 13 residues. V lost 5 bases, J lost 7 bases, and 7 bases stayed unmatched. Germline values: CDR1 MNHEY, CDR2 SMNVEV (reference sequence). The CDR3 bases are TGTGCCAGCAGTCCCCGGGACAGGTGGGAGCAGTACTTC. Its protein is CASSPRDRWEQYF.

The CDR3 region is CATSMGESNQPQHF. DNA for the CDR3: TGTGCCACCAGCATGGGGGAGAGCAATCAGCCCCAGCATTTT. The chain has TRBV15 and TRBJ1-5; D is possibly TRBD1 (5 bases). The CDR3 is 14 amino acids. Deletions cut 4 bases from V and 1 base from J, with 8 bases between. The germline V gene encodes CDR1 LNHNV and CDR2 YYDKDF (reference sequence). The full variable domain, rest sourced from reference TRBV15 and TRBJ1-5, is DAMVIQNPRYQVTQFGKPVTLSCSQTLNHNVMYWYQQKSSQAPKLLFHYYDKDFNNEADTPDNFQSRRPNTSFCFLDIRSPGLGDTAMYLCATSMGESNQPQHFGDGTRLSIL.

The chain couples TRBV5-6 to TRBJ1-1; the D is unclear. This CDR3 spans 15 amino acids. V lost 0 bases, J lost 0 bases, and 9 bases lay in between. CDR1 is SGHDT and CDR2 is YYEEEE in the germline V gene. CDR3 amino acids: CASSLGAGMNTEAFF. The CDR3 DNA reads as TGTGCCAGCAGCTTGGGGGCAGGAATGAACACTGAAGCTTTCTTT.

This rearrangement joins TRBV29-1 to TRBJ2-7; D remains unclear. With 4 bases removed from V and 4 bases from J, the gap between germline ends came to 11 bases. Per the germline V gene, CDR1 is SQVTM and CDR2 is ANQGSEA. The CDR3 totals 12 residues. In nucleotides, the CDR3 is TGCAGCGTTGGACCAGAGAAATACGAGCAGTACTTC. Amino acids: CSVGPEKYEQYF.

The chain couples TRBV29-1 to TRBJ2-7, with D perhaps matching TRBD1 (5 bases). The CDR3 spans 13 residues. V lost 4 bases and J 3 bases, leaving 13 bases between the germline ends. Per germline, CDR1 SQVTM and CDR2 ANQGSEA. This chain's CDR3 is CSVAHRRNYEQYF. CDR3 nucleotide sequence: TGCAGCGTTGCTCACAGGCGAAACTACGAGCAGTACTTC.

The rearrangement joins TRBV5-1 to TRBJ1-1, with 10 bases fitting TRBD1. The germline CDR1 and CDR2 sequences are SGHRS and YFSETQ. V lost 6 bases, J lost 5 bases, and 4 bases stayed unmatched. CDR3 length equals 13 residues. CDR3 in DNA: TGCGCCAGCACCGACAGGGGGCCGACTGAAGCTTTCTTT. It translates to CASTDRGPTEAFF.

This chain connects TRBV28 to TRBJ2-2, with a possible D match to TRBD1 (6 bases). The CDR3 is made up of 15 amino acids. The germline CDR1 and CDR2 sequences are MDHEN and SYDVKM. V was trimmed by 3 bases and J by 0 bases, leaving 8 bases between them. For the CDR3, the DNA is TGTGCCAGCAGTTTTAGACAGGCGAACACCGGGGAGCTGTTTTTT. This gives the protein CASSFRQANTGELFF.

CDR3 residues: CASSFLDRGALRGQYF. CDR3 in DNA: TGTGCCAGCAGTTTTCTGGACAGGGGGGCCCTCCGGGGGCAGTACTTC. The V gene is TRBV27, the J gene TRBJ2-7; 10 nucleotides line up with TRBD1. Germline values: CDR1 MNHEY, CDR2 SMNVEV (reference sequence). The CDR3 loop spans 16 amino acids. After removal of 3 bases from V and 9 bases from J, the junction contained 14 bases not matched to a gene.

This rearrangement joins TRBV14 to TRBJ2-7; D perhaps matches TRBD2 (5 bases). Trimming shortened V by 2 bases and J by 0 bases, and 8 bases separated the two germline ends. Per the germline V gene, CDR1 is SGHDN and CDR2 is FVKESK. The CDR3 length is 14 residues. CDR3 sequence (DNA): TGTGCCAGCAGCCAAACGACTATCTCCTACGAGCAGTACTTC. Translated, it gives CASSQTTISYEQYF.

This chain joins TRBV7-9 and TRBJ2-7, with 7 bases matching TRBD1. J was trimmed by 5 bases and V by 2 bases; bases with no gene match: 3. This CDR3 is 13 amino acids long. Germline V gene lookup returns CDR1 SEHNR and CDR2 FQNEAQ (reference sequence). CDR3 nucleotides: TGTGCCAGCAGCTTACCCACAGGGGACGAGCAGTACTTC. Protein: CASSLPTGDEQYF.

The chain joins TRBV28 to TRBJ2-7; perhaps TRBD2 as D (6 bases). The CDR3 runs to 16 residues. V shed 9 bases and J shed 4 bases, with 25 bases lying between them. CDR1 is MDHEN, CDR2 SYDVKM, per germline. The CDR3 region is CARPNPYGRDTYEQYF. In DNA, the CDR3 is TGTGCCAGACCAAACCCCTACGGGCGGGATACGTACGAGCAGTACTTC.

The chain carries TRBV11-2 and TRBJ2-2; no clear D. Germline V gene data show CDR1 as SGHAT and CDR2 as FQNNGV. The V end lost 5 bases, the J end lost 5 bases, and 15 bases lay between the germline ends. The CDR3 loop spans 15 amino acids. CDR3 DNA sequence: TGTGCCAGCAGCAGTTGGGTTGACGGAACCGGGGAGCTGTTTTTT. This translates into CASSSWVDGTGELFF. Together with reference TRBV11-2 and TRBJ2-2, the CDR3 gives the full variable domain: EAGVAQSPRYKIIEKRQSVAFWCNPISGHATLYWYQQILGQGPKLLIQFQNNGVVDDSQLPKDRFSAERLKGVDSTLKIQPAKLEDSAVYLCASSSWVDGTGELFFGEGSRLTVL.

The V call is TRBV5-4, the J call TRBJ2-3, with D maybe TRBD1 (6 bases). CDR1 is SGHNT and CDR2 is YYREEE in the germline V gene (reference sequence). Trimming cost V 4 bases and J 4 bases, with 13 bases left between them. CDR3 size: 14 residues. The CDR3 bases are TGTGCCAGCAGCCCGAGGGGGATTTCAGATACGCAGTATTTT. Its translation is CASSPRGISDTQYF. Drawing the rest from reference TRBV5-4 and TRBJ2-3, the complete variable domain is ETGVTQSPTHLIKTRGQQVTLRCSSQSGHNTVSWYQQALGQGPQFIFQYYREEENGRGNFPPRFSGLQFPNYSSELNVNALELDDSALYLCASSPRGISDTQYFGPGTRLTVL.

The chain carries TRBV7-9 and TRBJ2-7; D possibly matches TRBD1 or TRBD2 (5 bases each). The CDR3 totals 16 residues. Germline V gives CDR1 SEHNR, CDR2 FQNEAQ (reference sequence). Trimming stripped 3 bases from V and 2 bases from J, with 17 bases between. The CDR3 region is CASSFIVWGRAYEQYF. The CDR3, as DNA: TGTGCCAGCAGCTTCATAGTTTGGGGGAGAGCCTACGAGCAGTACTTC.

The chain is built from TRBV7-2 and TRBJ2-5; 11 bases map to TRBD2. Germline V gives CDR1 SGHTA, CDR2 FQGNSA. The CDR3 has 15 amino acids. V trimming: 2 bases; J trimming: 4 bases; junction bases outside the gene matches: 3. CDR3 coding DNA: TGTGCCAGCAGCTTAATTACTAGCGGGAGAGAGACCCAGTACTTC. Amino acid sequence: CASSLITSGRETQYF.

CDR3 residues: CASSWTGTSTEAFF. The CDR3 DNA is TGTGCCAGCAGTTGGACAGGGACGAGCACTGAAGCTTTCTTT. This rearrangement joins TRBV6-5 to TRBJ1-1; 8 bases align to TRBD1. Germline V gene sequence: CDR1 MNHEY, CDR2 SVGAGI. The CDR3 runs 14 residues. The V gene end was trimmed by 4 bases and the J gene end by 4 bases; junction bases not matched to a gene: 5.

The chain joins TRBV19 to TRBJ1-1; D ambiguous. The germline V gene encodes CDR1 LNHDA and CDR2 SQIVND (reference sequence). This CDR3 has 16 amino acids. V was clipped by 8 bases and J by 1 base, with 20 bases between them. This CDR3 reads CASSDPVRGTNTEAFF. In DNA, the CDR3 is TGTGCCAGTTCGGACCCGGTGCGGGGTACGAACACTGAAGCTTTCTTT.

V is TRBV18 and J is TRBJ1-1, with D unresolved. The CDR3 has 15 residues. V shed 3 bases and J shed 14 bases, with 25 bases lying between them. The germline V gene encodes CDR1 KGHSH and CDR2 LQKENI. CDR3 nucleotides: TGTGCCAGCTCACCCCCCACCGAGAGGATGGAAGACGGGTTCTTT. This translates into CASSPPTERMEDGFF. Full variable domain (remainder filled in from reference TRBV18 and TRBJ1-1): NAGVMQNPRHLVRRRGQEARLRCSPMKGHSHVYWYRQLPEEGLKFMVYLQKENIIDESGMPKERFSAEFPKEGPSILRIQQVVRGDSAAYFCASSPPTERMEDGFFGQGTRLTVV.

The V gene is TRBV28, the J gene TRBJ1-5, with D possibly being TRBD1 (6 bases). The CDR3 is made up of 14 amino acids. Germline V gene data show CDR1 as MDHEN and CDR2 as SYDVKM. The V end lost 1 base, the J end lost 7 bases, and 11 bases lay between the germline ends. The CDR3 here is CASSLSTGFQPQHF. CDR3 in DNA: TGTGCCAGCAGTTTATCGACAGGTTTCCAGCCCCAGCATTTT.

The chain combines TRBV7-8 with TRBJ2-5, with 7 positions matching TRBD2. The J segment lost 2 bases and the V segment lost 4 bases, leaving 7 bases of the junction unmatched. Germline CDR1 SGHVS, CDR2 FQNEAQ. This CDR3 region has 15 residues. Here the CDR3 DNA reads TGTGCCAGCAGCTCAGGACTAGTTGAGCAAGAGACCCAGTACTTC. This encodes CASSSGLVEQETQYF.

The V and J genes are TRBV6-6 and TRBJ1-2, with D unclear. Germline lookup yields CDR1 MNHNY and CDR2 SVGAGI (reference sequence). The CDR3 contains 15 residues. With 4 bases removed from V and 3 bases from J, the gap between germline ends came to 15 bases. In DNA, the CDR3 is TGTGCCAGCAGTTCCCGGGCCGGACGCGACTATGGCTACACCTTC. As protein: CASSSRAGRDYGYTF.